What follows describes a single TCR beta chain. The authors reverse transcribed roughly 0.45 to 1 ug RNA with random hexamers. Amplification of TCR beta CDR3 was carried out by immunoSEQ multiplex PCR, which covered 54 Vbeta and 13 Jbeta segments. TCRdb reanalysed the immunoSEQ multiplex PCR reads using MiXCR and keeps one entry per CDR3 protein. The sample consists of approximately 190,000 distinct CDR3 sequences, about 95% of them appearing once. This record belongs to a study of CD8 T cells in Susac syndrome. Study-wide context: When their blood was taken, patients with Susac syndrome were therapy-naive, taking corticosteroids, or taking intravenous immunoglobulin alone.

Sequencing of TCR beta, carried out with a high-throughput approach, was applied to CD8+ and CD4+ T cells from the blood. Bulk CD8+ and CD4+ cells came from magnetic negative isolation; CD8+ TEMRA by FACS. This CDR3 spans 13 amino acids. Trimming shortened V by 8 bases and J by 5 bases, and 13 bases separated the two germline ends. Germline V gene sequence: CDR1 MNHNS, CDR2 SASEGT. The sequenced material came from CD8+ T cells from PBMCs. This receptor was identified in a human donor with Susac syndrome. The chain carries TRBV6-1 and TRBJ1-5; D remains unclear. In DNA, the CDR3 is TGTGCCAGCCACTCGGTAAGGGATCAGCCCCAGCATTTT. Protein product: CASHSVRDQPQHF.